This entry describes one T cell receptor (beta chain). Which antigen it targets is not known. One base away there is no much larger clone; base qualities are not given. The library relied on the immunoSEQ multiplex PCR assay. As stored in TCRdb, this immuneACCESS dataset retains in-frame rearrangements with V and J assigned. A fraction of the clones does not appear; measured against another copy, unresolved V genes explain less than half of the discrepancy, and the remainder lacks a known reason. The sample includes over 200,000 clones, with about 80% observed a single time. In total, the top ten clones hold about 14% of the sample. The germline V gene encodes CDR1 KGHSH and CDR2 LQKENI. Its CDR3 holds 14 amino acids, cysteine through phenylalanine. Of all the DNA, just the CDR3 is kept, 42 bases in frame from base 1. The germline ends are 13 bases apart after V is trimmed by 0 bases and J by 8 bases.

The data stem from a study of control samples from healthy donors and cancer patients (TCRdb year 2020). The source of this sequence is a woman aged 55-69 years with lung cancer. Recombination connected TRBV18 to TRBJ1-2; the D gene is possibly TRBD1, with 5 bases matching. The sample was PBMCs. The CDR3 in this case is CASSPPSRAGGYTF. At the DNA level, the sequence is TGTGCCAGCTCACCACCGTCCAGGGCGGGCGGCTACACCTTC.